This TCR beta chain stems from a study of blood T cell repertoires in COVID-19. Study-level information: Samples representing acute and convalescent COVID-19 were sourced from the United States, Italy and Spain. The analysed material was cDNA or gDNA that came from T cells, B-cell-depleted T cells, or PBMCs.

Per the original methods: Estimates of nucleated cell counts were drawn from the amplification of reference gene primers. TCRdb's table, derived via immunoSEQ multiplex PCR, lists solely in-frame clones and lacks some. For V, J and clone size, that table is used; D and trimming come from the DNA. The repertoire includes roughly 130,000 clones, around 90% of them detected once, and approximately 3.5% sits in the top ten. The CDR3 has 15 residues. Germline CDR1 and CDR2: SEHNR and FQNEAQ (reference sequence). The junction had 6 bases not matched to a gene; V was cut back by 5 bases and J by 0 bases. The TCR sequence derives from a man in his forties or fifties with active COVID-19. Sequencing used peripheral blood. This sequence joins TRBV7-9 and TRBJ1-1; 7 bases agree with TRBD1. The CDR3 DNA reads TGTGCCAGCAGCCGACAGGGCCCCATGAACACTGAAGCTTTCTTT. As protein: CASSRQGPMNTEAFF.